The clone carrying this T cell receptor (beta chain) was seen more than once but under ten times. Antigen: not known. This record belongs to a study of cytomegalovirus exposure and HLA in healthy donors. V lost 3 bases and J lost 3, with 6 bases in between. The CDR3 runs to 14 residues. It was with 60 Vbeta and 13 Jbeta primers that the PCR ran. Some clones are missing from TCRdb's copy, which holds only in-frame ones; the method was immunoSEQ multiplex PCR. There are over 200,000 clones in the sample; approximately 80% occur only once, and approximately 3.8% lies in the top ten. Study-wide findings and caveats: Earlier analysis looked at TCR beta V segments, and most were productive about 90% or about 30% of the time.

This TCR came from a male donor in good health and CMV-seronegative. Source material: PBMCs. The gene calls are TRBV23-1 and TRBJ2-6; D is ambiguous. TRBV23-1 counts as an open reading frame of uncertain function. The CDR3 bases are TGCGCCAGCAGTCACGCAGGTGGGGCCAACGTCCTGACTTTC. Protein: CASSHAGGANVLTF.